This T cell receptor beta chain was retrieved from a study of blood T cell repertoires in COVID-19. For the study at large: COVID-19 samples from acute and convalescent phases originated in the United States, Italy and Spain. In each case, the material was cDNA or gDNA derived from T cells, B-cell-depleted T cells, or PBMCs.

The CDR3 covers 16 residues. CDR1 and CDR2 from the germline V gene are MDHEN and SYDVKM. Trimming took 5 bases from V and 2 from J, leaving 17 bases between them. Original handling: Amplifying reference gene primers gave estimates of nucleated cell counts. Clones were read by immunoSEQ multiplex PCR, and TCRdb kept only the in-frame ones, dropping some. V and J calls and clone size are copied from that table; D and trimming were computed from the DNA. The repertoire consists of about 140,000 clones, with 86% occurring once and the leading ten covering over 8%. The receptor was derived from an older woman with acute or convalescent COVID-19. This chain links TRBV28 with TRBJ2-3, with TRBD1 as a possible D gene (6 bases). The sample was peripheral blood. CDR3 sequence (DNA): TGTGCCAGCAGTACTCCTGTTCAGGGGCCCACAGATACGCAGTATTTT. Amino acid sequence: CASSTPVQGPTDTQYF.